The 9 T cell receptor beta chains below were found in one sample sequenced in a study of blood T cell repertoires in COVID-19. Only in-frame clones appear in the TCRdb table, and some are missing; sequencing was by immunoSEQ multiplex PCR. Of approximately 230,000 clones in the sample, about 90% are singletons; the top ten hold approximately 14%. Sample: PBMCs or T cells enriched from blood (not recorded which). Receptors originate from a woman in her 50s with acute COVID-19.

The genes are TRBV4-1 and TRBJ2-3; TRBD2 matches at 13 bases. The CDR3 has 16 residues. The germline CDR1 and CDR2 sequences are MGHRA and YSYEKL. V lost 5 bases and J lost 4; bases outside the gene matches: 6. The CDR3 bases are TGCGCCAGCAGCAGAAGGACTAGCGGGAGTGCAGATACGCAGTATTTT. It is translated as CASSRRTSGSADTQYF.

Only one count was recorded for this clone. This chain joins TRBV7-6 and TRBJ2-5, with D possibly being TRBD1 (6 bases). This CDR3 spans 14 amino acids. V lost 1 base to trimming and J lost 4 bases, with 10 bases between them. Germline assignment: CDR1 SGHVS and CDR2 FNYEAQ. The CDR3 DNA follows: TGTGCCAGCAGCTTAGGACAGGTCTTAGAGACCCAGTACTTC. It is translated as CASSLGQVLETQYF.

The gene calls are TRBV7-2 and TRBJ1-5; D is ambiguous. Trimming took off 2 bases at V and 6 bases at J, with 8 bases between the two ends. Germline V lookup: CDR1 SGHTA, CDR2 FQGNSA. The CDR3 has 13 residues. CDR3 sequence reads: CASSLSRSQPQHF. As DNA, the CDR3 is TGTGCCAGCAGCTTAAGTAGAAGTCAGCCCCAGCATTTT. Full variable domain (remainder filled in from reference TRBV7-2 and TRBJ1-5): GAGVSQSPSNKVTEKGKDVELRCDPISGHTALYWYRQSLGQGLEFLIYFQGNSAPDKSGLPSDRFSAERTGGSVSTLTIQRTQQEDSAVYLCASSLSRSQPQHFGDGTRLSIL.

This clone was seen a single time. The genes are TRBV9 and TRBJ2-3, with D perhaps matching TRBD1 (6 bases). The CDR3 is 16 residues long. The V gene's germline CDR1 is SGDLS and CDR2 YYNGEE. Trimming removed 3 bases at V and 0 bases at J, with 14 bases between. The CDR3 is CASSALTGHSTDTQYF. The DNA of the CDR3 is TGTGCCAGCAGCGCCCTGACAGGACATAGCACAGATACGCAGTATTTT.

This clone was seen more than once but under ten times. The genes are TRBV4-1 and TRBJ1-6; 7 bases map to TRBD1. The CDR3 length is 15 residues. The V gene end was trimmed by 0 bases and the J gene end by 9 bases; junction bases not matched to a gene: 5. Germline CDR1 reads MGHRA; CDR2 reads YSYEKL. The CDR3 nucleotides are TGCGCCAGCAGCCAAGACGAAGGGGGCAGTTCACCCCTCCACTTT. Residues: CASSQDEGGSSPLHF.

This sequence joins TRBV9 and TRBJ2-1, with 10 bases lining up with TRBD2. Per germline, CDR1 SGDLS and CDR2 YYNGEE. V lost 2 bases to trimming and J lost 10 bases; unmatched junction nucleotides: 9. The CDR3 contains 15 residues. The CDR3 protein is CASSVQAGGRGEQFF. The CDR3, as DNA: TGTGCCAGCAGCGTCCAAGCGGGAGGGCGAGGGGAGCAGTTCTTC.

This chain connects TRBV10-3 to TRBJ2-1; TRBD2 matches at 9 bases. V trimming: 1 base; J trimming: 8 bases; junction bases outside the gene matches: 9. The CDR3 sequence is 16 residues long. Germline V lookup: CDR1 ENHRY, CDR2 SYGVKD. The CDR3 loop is CAISEYASGIYDEQFF. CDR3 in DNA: TGTGCCATCAGTGAGTATGCTAGCGGGATATATGATGAGCAGTTCTTC.

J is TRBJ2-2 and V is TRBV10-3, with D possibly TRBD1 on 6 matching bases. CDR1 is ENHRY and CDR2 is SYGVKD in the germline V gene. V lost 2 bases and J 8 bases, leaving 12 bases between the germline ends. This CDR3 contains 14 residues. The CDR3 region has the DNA TGTGCCATCAGTGAGGGGGGCAGCGCGGGGGAGCTGTTTTTT. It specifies CAISEGGSAGELFF.

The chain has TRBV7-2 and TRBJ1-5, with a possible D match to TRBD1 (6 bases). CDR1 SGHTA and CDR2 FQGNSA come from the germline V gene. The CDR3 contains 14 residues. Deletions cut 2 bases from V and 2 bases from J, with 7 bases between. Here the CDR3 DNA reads TGTGCCAGCAGCTTAAAGGGGGGCAATCAGCCCCAGCATTTT. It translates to CASSLKGGNQPQHF.